This T cell receptor beta chain derives from a study of CD8+ T cells in alopecia areata. Study outcomes and limitations: Elevated clonality characterized lesional scalp relative to normal scalp, particularly in alopecia totalis/universalis.

Treatment reported: oral pan-JAK inhibitor, 5-10 mg twice daily. V lost 0 bases, J lost 10 bases, and 16 bases lay in between. Germline CDR1 reads GTSNPN; CDR2 reads SVGIG (reference sequence). The CDR3 consists of 14 residues. This clone was observed a handful of times. Its antigen is currently unknown. Following RNA extraction, reverse transcription yielded cDNA that acted as the sequencing template. The assay was immunoSEQ multiplex PCR, and TCRdb's table has in-frame clones only and misses some. Counted here are about 100,000 clones, around 47% occurring once; the ten biggest clones make up less than 20%.

Sequenced here: CD8+ T cells sorted from blood, sampled at week 24, from a patient treated with tofacitinib. The receptor's source is a human donor with alopecia areata. V and J are TRBV30 and TRBJ2-1; D unresolved. The CDR3 reads CAWSVPGFGREQFF. The CDR3 nucleotides read TGTGCCTGGAGTGTACCCGGGTTCGGTCGGGAGCAGTTCTTC.